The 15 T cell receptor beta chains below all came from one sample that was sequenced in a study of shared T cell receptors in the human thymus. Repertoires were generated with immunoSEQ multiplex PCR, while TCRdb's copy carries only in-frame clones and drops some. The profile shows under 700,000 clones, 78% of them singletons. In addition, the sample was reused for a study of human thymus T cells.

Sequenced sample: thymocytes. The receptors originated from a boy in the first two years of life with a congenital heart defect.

The chain's CDR3 is CSAVGVKTQYF. Written as DNA, the CDR3 is TGCAGTGCCGTCGGGGTAAAGACCCAGTACTTC. The chain recombines TRBV20-1 with TRBJ2-5, with D possibly TRBD2 on 5 matching bases. Per the germline V gene, CDR1 is DFQATT and CDR2 is SNEGSKA (reference sequence). This CDR3 is built from 11 residues. Trimming took off 6 bases at V and 6 bases at J, with 11 bases between the two ends.

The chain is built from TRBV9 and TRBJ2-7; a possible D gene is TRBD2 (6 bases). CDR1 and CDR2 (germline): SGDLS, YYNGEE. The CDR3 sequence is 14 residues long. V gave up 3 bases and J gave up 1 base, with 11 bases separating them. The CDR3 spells CASSGASASYEQYF. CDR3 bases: TGTGCCAGCAGCGGGGCTAGCGCTTCCTACGAGCAGTACTTC.

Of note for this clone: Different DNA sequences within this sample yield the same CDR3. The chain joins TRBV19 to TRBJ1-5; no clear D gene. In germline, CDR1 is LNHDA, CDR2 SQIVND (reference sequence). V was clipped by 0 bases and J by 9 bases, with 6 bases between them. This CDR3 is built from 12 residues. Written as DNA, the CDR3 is TGTGCCAGTAGTATAGATCGCGGGCCCCAGCATTTT. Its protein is CASSIDRGPQHF.

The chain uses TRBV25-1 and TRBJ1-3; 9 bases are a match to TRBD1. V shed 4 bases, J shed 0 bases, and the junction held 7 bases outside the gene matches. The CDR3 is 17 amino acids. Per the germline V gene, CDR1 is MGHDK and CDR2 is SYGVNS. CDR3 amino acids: CASSGRTGANSGNTIYF. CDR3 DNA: TGTGCCAGCAGTGGAAGGACAGGGGCGAACTCTGGAAACACCATATATTTT.

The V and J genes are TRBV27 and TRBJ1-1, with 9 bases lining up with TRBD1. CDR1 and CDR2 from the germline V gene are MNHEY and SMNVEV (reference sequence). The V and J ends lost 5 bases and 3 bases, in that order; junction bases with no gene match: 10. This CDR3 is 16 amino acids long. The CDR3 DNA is TGTGCCAGCAGTAAGTACAGGGGGCGTCAGGACACTGAAGCTTTCTTT. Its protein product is CASSKYRGRQDTEAFF.

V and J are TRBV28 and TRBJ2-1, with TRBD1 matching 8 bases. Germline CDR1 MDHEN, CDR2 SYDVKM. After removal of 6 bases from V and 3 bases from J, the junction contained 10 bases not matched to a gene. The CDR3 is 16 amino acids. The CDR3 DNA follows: TGTGCCAGCAGGTACTTACAGGGGGGCGTCTACAATGAGCAGTTCTTC. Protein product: CASRYLQGGVYNEQFF. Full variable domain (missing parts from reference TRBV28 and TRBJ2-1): DVKVTQSSRYLVKRTGEKVFLECVQDMDHENMFWYRQDPGLGLRLIYFSYDVKMKEKGDIPEGYSVSREKKERFSLILESASTNQTSMYLCASRYLQGGVYNEQFFGPGTRLTVL.

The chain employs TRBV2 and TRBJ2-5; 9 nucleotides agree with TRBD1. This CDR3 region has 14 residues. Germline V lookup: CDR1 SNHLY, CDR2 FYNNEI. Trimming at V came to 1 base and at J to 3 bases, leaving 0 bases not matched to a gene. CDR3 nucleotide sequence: TGTGCCAGCAGTGAAGGACAGGGGGAAGAGACCCAGTACTTC. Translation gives CASSEGQGEETQYF.

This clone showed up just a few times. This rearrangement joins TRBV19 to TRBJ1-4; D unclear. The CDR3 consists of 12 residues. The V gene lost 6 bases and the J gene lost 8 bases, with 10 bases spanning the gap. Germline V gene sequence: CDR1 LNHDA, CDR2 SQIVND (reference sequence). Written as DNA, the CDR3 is TGTGCCAGTAGCCGAGGGCACGAAAAACTGTTTTTT. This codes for CASSRGHEKLFF.

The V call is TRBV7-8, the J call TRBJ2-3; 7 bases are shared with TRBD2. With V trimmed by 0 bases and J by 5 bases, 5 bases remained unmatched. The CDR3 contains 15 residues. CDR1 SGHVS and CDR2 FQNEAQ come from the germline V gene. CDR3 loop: CASSLARDYLDTQYF. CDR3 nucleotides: TGTGCCAGCAGCTTAGCGCGGGACTACCTAGATACGCAGTATTTT.

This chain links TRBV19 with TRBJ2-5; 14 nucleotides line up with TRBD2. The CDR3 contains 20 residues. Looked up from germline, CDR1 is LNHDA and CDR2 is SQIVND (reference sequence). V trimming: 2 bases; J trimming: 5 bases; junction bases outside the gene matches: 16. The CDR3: CASSIRRGPLTSGRAETQYF. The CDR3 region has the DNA TGTGCCAGTAGTATACGAAGGGGTCCTCTGACTAGCGGGAGGGCGGAGACCCAGTACTTC. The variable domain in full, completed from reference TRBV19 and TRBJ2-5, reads DGGITQSPKYLFRKEGQNVTLSCEQNLNHDAMYWYRQDPGQGLRLIYYSQIVNDFQKGDIAEGYSVSREKKESFPLTVTSAQKNPTAFYLCASSIRRGPLTSGRAETQYFGPGTRLLVL.

Here the CDR3 reads CASSYASGSGHEQYF. The CDR3 region has the DNA TGTGCCAGCAGTTACGCTAGCGGGAGCGGGCACGAGCAGTACTTC. V gene TRBV6-5 combines with J gene TRBJ2-7; 10 bases agree with TRBD2. The CDR3 is 15 residues long. The V gene end was trimmed by 2 bases and the J gene end by 5 bases; junction bases not matched to a gene: 6. CDR1 is MNHEY and CDR2 is SVGAGI in the germline V gene.

The CDR3 DNA reads as TGTGCCAGCACCGACAGAAAGGGCACCGGGGAGCTGTTTTTT. Its protein product is CASTDRKGTGELFF. The genes are TRBV6-6 and TRBJ2-2; a possible D gene is TRBD1 (5 bases). Germline V lookup: CDR1 MNHNY, CDR2 SVGAGI (reference sequence). The CDR3 is 14 residues long. V lost 7 bases to trimming and J lost 4 bases, with 13 bases between them.

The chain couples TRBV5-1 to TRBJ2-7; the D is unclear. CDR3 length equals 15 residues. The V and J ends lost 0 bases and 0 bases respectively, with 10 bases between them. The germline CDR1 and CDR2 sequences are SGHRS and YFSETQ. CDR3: CASSLAPRLSYEQYF. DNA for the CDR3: TGCGCCAGCAGCTTGGCCCCTCGTCTCTCCTACGAGCAGTACTTC.

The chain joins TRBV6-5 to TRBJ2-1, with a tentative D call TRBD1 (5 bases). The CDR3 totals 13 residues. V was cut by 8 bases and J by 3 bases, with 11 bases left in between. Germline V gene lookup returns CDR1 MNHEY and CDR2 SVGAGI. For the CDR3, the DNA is TGTGCCAGCCAAAGGGGCGGCTACAATGAGCAGTTCTTC. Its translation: CASQRGGYNEQFF.

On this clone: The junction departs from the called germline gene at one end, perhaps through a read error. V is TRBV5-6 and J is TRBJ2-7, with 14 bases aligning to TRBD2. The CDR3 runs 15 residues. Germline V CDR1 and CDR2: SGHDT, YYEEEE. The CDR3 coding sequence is TGTGCCAGCAGCACGAACCCGGGACTAGCGGGAGAGTGGGATTTC. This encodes CASSTNPGLAGEWDF. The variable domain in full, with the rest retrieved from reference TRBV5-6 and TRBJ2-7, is DAGVTQSPTHLIKTRGQQVTLRCSPKSGHDTVSWYQQALGQGPQFIFQYYEEEERQRGNFPDRFSGHQFPNYSSELNVNALLLGDSALYLCASSTNPGLAGEWDFGPGTRLTVT.